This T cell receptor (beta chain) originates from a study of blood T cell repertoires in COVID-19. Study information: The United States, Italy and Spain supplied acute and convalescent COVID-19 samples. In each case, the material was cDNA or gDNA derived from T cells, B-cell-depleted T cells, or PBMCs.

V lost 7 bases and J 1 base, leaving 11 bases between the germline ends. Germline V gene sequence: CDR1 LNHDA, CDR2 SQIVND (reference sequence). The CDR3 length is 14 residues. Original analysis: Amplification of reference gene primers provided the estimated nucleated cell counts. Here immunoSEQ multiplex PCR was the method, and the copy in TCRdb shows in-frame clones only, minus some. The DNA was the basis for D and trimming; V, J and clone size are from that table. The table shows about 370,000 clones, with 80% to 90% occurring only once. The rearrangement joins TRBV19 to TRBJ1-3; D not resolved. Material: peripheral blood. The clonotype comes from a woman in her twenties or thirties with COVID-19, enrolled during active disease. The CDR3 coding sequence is TGTGCCAGTAAGATTGGGGAGTCTGGAAACACCATATATTTT. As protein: CASKIGESGNTIYF.